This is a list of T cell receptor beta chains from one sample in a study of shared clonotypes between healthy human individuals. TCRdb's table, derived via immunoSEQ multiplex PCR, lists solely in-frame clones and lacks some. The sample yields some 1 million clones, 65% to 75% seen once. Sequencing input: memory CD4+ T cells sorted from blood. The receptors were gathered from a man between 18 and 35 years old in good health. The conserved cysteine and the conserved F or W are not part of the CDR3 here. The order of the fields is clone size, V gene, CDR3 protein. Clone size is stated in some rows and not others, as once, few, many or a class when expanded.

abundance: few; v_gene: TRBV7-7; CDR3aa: ASSLRLTGTSGSNEQF
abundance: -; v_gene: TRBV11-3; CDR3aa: ASSVSRQGEAF
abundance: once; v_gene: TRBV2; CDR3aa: ASRIGATGELF
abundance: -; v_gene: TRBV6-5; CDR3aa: ASSYHPRGGRELF
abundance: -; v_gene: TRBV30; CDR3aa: AWTQEASFSGYT
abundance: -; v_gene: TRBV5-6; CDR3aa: ASSPRTIGANVLT
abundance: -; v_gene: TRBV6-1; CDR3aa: ASSSLANEQY
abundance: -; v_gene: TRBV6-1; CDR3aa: ASRRSGASYEQY
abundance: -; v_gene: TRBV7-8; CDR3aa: ASSLGISNQPQH
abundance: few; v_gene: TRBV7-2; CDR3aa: ASSFVAYNEQF
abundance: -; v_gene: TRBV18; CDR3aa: ASSPETGAYEQY
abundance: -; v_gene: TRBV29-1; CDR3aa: SVELTYGETQY
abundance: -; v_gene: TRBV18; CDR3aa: ASSPRLAGYNEQF
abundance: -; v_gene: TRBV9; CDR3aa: ASSAQTGARETQY
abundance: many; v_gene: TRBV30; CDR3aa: AWKAGTMTYEQY
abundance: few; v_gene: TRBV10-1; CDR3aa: ASSSVGGEQY
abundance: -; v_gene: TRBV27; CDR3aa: ASSFFRDRAGGYT
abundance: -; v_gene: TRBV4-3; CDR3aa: ASSQDRIATNEKLF
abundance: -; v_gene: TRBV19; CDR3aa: ASESGLAKNIQY
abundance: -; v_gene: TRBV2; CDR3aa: ASSPRDLQETQY
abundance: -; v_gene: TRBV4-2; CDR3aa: ASSQGSLASGPSDTQY
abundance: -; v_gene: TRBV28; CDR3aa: ASSRGQGSQPQH